This entry is about one T cell receptor (beta chain). What it recognizes is unknown. TCRdb itself ran the RT-PCR reads through MiXCR, one entry per CDR3 protein. The data show fewer than 200,000 distinct CDR3 sequences, around 9.2% seen once. The germline CDR1 and CDR2 sequences are DFQATT and SNEGSKA (reference sequence). The CDR3 is made up of 12 amino acids. Between the trimmed V and J ends, which lost 6 bases and 4 bases, there was a span of 11 bases. The data were obtained in a study of response to subunit inactivated influenza vaccine. Study results and caveats: T cells newly recruited by each seasonal influenza vaccination are few, the authors suggested.

Specimen: non-naive T cells sorted from PBMCs, collected on the day of vaccination. The receptor's source is a man aged 50 to 59 who received an inactivated influenza vaccine. V gene TRBV20-1 combines with J gene TRBJ2-3; maybe TRBD2 (5 bases). The CDR3 reads CSAPTGADTQYF. CDR3 sequence (DNA): TGCAGTGCCCCGACCGGGGCAGATACGCAGTATTTT.